The 30 T cell receptor beta chains reported below all come from one sample, sequenced in a study of blood T cell repertoires in COVID-19. Repertoires were generated with immunoSEQ multiplex PCR, while TCRdb's copy carries only in-frame clones and drops some. Among approximately 210,000 clones, 86% were seen once, and the ten largest hold roughly 2.3%. The specimen was peripheral blood. The receptors originated from a man aged 25 to 40 who had recovered from COVID-19.

This clone was counted many times. The rearrangement joins TRBV7-2 to TRBJ1-1; possibly TRBD1 for D (5 bases). Germline CDR1 and CDR2: SGHTA and FQGNSA. V gave up 1 base and J gave up 11 bases, with 11 bases separating them. The length of the CDR3 is 12 residues. The CDR3 protein is CASSLGSGWAFF. Written as DNA, the CDR3 is TGTGCCAGCAGCTTAGGGTCAGGGTGGGCTTTCTTT.

The chain couples TRBV18 to TRBJ1-1, with unresolved D. Trimming took 2 bases from V and 1 from J, leaving 8 bases between them. Germline values: CDR1 KGHSH, CDR2 LQKENI. The CDR3 totals 14 residues. CDR3 amino acids: CASSPSSRNTEAFF. The CDR3 bases are TGTGCCAGCTCACCATCCTCTAGGAACACTGAAGCTTTCTTT.

V is TRBV18 and J is TRBJ1-2; 9 bases map to TRBD1. With 3 bases clipped from V and 5 bases from J, the junction kept 10 bases outside the gene matches. The germline CDR1 and CDR2 sequences are KGHSH and LQKENI. The CDR3 has 16 residues. The DNA of the CDR3 is TGTGCCAGCTCACCCTCGAACGGACAGGGGCTGTATGGCTACACCTTC. As protein: CASSPSNGQGLYGYTF.

The V gene is TRBV7-2, the J gene TRBJ1-2; maybe TRBD1 (6 bases). There are 13 residues in the CDR3. Trimming removed 3 bases at V and 3 bases at J, with 8 bases between. Germline CDR1 is SGHTA and CDR2 is FQGNSA. As DNA, the CDR3 is TGTGCCAGCAGCTTTGAGGGGGACTATGGCTACACCTTC. It translates to CASSFEGDYGYTF.

CDR3 coding DNA: TGTGCCAGCAGCCCACAGGGCGGCACTGAAGCTTTCTTT. Its translation: CASSPQGGTEAFF. The genes are TRBV27 and TRBJ1-1, with D maybe TRBD1 (6 bases). The ends were cut back, 6 bases at V and 4 bases at J, with 12 bases in the middle. The CDR3 sequence is 13 residues long. Germline CDR1 is MNHEY and CDR2 is SMNVEV (reference sequence).

The CDR3 spells CASSPPASRGINSPLHF. DNA of the CDR3: TGTGCCAGCTCACCACCGGCCTCTAGGGGAATCAATTCACCCCTCCACTTT. The chain links TRBV18 to TRBJ1-6; weak D call: TRBD1 (5 bases). The CDR3 length is 17 residues. CDR1 KGHSH and CDR2 LQKENI come from the germline V gene. V lost 0 bases and J lost 7, with 16 bases in between.

The genes are TRBV11-2 and TRBJ2-7, with 7 bases identical to TRBD2. Germline CDR1 and CDR2: SGHAT and FQNNGV. The CDR3 consists of 17 residues. V dropped 10 bases and J dropped 2; count of bases not matched to a gene: 20. The DNA of the CDR3 is TGTGCCAACCTAACCTGGGGGGGGGACCCGGTGGCCTACGAGCAGTACTTC. The encoded protein is CANLTWGGDPVAYEQYF.

This chain joins TRBV12-3 or TRBV12-4 and TRBJ2-1; TRBD1 agrees at 8 bases. The CDR3 consists of 12 residues. Germline trimming cut 9 bases from V and 9 bases from J; bases unmatched to any gene: 7. The CDR3 DNA is TGTGCCAGTATGGGACAGGCGCTTGAGCAGTTCTTC. As protein: CASMGQALEQFF.

The chain couples TRBV4-1 to TRBJ2-3; tentative D call: TRBD2 (7 bases). The CDR3 extends over 19 amino acids. Germline CDR1 and CDR2: MGHRA and YSYEKL. V was shortened by 3 bases and J by 6 bases, with 28 bases between the two germline ends. The CDR3 region is CASSQPFERARGGRDTQYF. CDR3 in DNA: TGCGCCAGCAGCCAGCCGTTCGAGCGGGCCCGCGGGGGCAGGGATACGCAGTATTTT.

This sequence joins TRBV4-2 and TRBJ1-5; D remains ambiguous. The V end was cut by 6 bases, the J end by 0 bases, with 9 bases between. Per the germline V gene, CDR1 is LGHNA and CDR2 is YNFKEQ. The CDR3 is 14 residues long. Here the CDR3 DNA reads TGTGCCAGCAGGTCCCCGGGTAGCAATCAGCCCCAGCATTTT. Encoded protein: CASRSPGSNQPQHF.

The chain uses TRBV6-5 and TRBJ2-2, with 7 bases identical to TRBD1. Germline trimming cut 5 bases from V and 0 bases from J; bases unmatched to any gene: 3. CDR1 and CDR2 from the germline V gene are MNHEY and SVGAGI. The CDR3 is 15 amino acids. The CDR3 loop reads CASSPGTANTGELFF. CDR3 coding DNA: TGTGCCAGCAGTCCCGGGACAGCGAACACCGGGGAGCTGTTTTTT.

This clone was seen only once. The J gene is TRBJ1-6, the V gene TRBV5-1; 9 bases match TRBD1. The germline CDR1 and CDR2 sequences are SGHRS and YFSETQ. This CDR3 has 17 amino acids. J was trimmed by 0 bases and V by 4 bases; bases with no gene match: 5. The CDR3 spells CASSPGTGSSYNSPLHF. CDR3 DNA: TGCGCCAGCAGCCCGGGGACAGGGAGCTCCTATAATTCACCCCTCCACTTT.

The V call is TRBV27, the J call TRBJ2-4; the match to TRBD1 covers 9 bases. The CDR3 spans 14 residues. Germline V gene lookup returns CDR1 MNHEY and CDR2 SMNVEV (reference sequence). J gave up 9 bases and V 7 bases, and 10 bases lay outside the gene matches. The CDR3 DNA follows: TGTGCCAGCACTTCTACAGGGGGCAAGGGCATTCAGTACTTC. Amino acids: CASTSTGGKGIQYF.

The sample holds one count of this clone. This chain links TRBV6-5 with TRBJ2-2, with TRBD1 as a possible D gene (6 bases). Between the trimmed V and J ends, which lost 0 bases and 7 bases, there was a span of 12 bases. CDR3 size: 15 residues. Germline loops: CDR1 MNHEY, CDR2 SVGAGI. The CDR3 bases are TGTGCCAGCAGTTACTCCCTGGGGGCCAACGGGGAGCTGTTTTTT. Protein product: CASSYSLGANGELFF.

V gene TRBV7-9 combines with J gene TRBJ1-2; TRBD1 might be the D (6 bases). V dropped 4 bases and J dropped 5 bases, with 14 bases sitting between them. The germline V gene encodes CDR1 SEHNR and CDR2 FQNEAQ (reference sequence). The CDR3 contains 14 residues. CDR3 loop: CASSYTGFSYGYTF. Written as DNA, the CDR3 is TGTGCCAGCAGCTACACAGGGTTTAGTTATGGCTACACCTTC.

The V and J genes are TRBV6-1 and TRBJ1-5; D possibly corresponds to TRBD1 (6 bases). Trimming cost V 2 bases and J 1 base, with 9 bases left between them. The CDR3 has 15 amino acids. Germline V gene lookup returns CDR1 MNHNS and CDR2 SASEGT. CDR3 DNA: TGTGCCAGCAGTGAACACACAGGGAGCAATCAGCCCCAGCATTTT. Encoded protein: CASSEHTGSNQPQHF.

The V call is TRBV4-3, the J call TRBJ2-2; D remains unclear. V was pared by 4 bases and J by 3 bases, with 12 bases between. The CDR3 totals 15 residues. Germline lookup yields CDR1 LGHNA and CDR2 YSLEER. The CDR3 DNA sequence: TGCGCCAGCAGCCTAGCCGTTAGTTACACCGGGGAGCTGTTTTTT. Amino acids: CASSLAVSYTGELFF.

The V gene is TRBV4-1, the J gene TRBJ1-4, with 8 bases lining up with TRBD1. This CDR3 contains 17 residues. After removal of 0 bases from V and 6 bases from J, the junction contained 9 bases not matched to a gene. Looked up from germline, CDR1 is MGHRA and CDR2 is YSYEKL. The CDR3 DNA sequence: TGCGCCAGCAGCCAAGATCAATGGGCAGGGGGCCATGAAAAACTGTTTTTT. Its translation is CASSQDQWAGGHEKLFF.

DNA of the CDR3: TGTGCCAGCAGCTTGGTGGGGGACAGGGTCAATGAGCAGTTCTTC. It translates to CASSLVGDRVNEQFF. The V and J genes are TRBV5-6 and TRBJ2-1; 9 positions agree with TRBD1. The germline V gene encodes CDR1 SGHDT and CDR2 YYEEEE. With 0 bases clipped from V and 6 bases from J, the junction kept 4 bases outside the gene matches. CDR3 length equals 15 residues.

This clone occurred a few times. This chain links TRBV10-1 with TRBJ2-7, with 7 bases identical to TRBD2. The length of the CDR3 is 14 residues. The junction had 7 bases not matched to a gene; V was cut back by 6 bases and J by 2 bases. Germline V gene sequence: CDR1 WNHNN, CDR2 SYGVQD (reference sequence). CDR3 nucleotides: TGCGCCAGCAGGCCGGGGGGAGAAACCTACGAGCAGTACTTC. It yields the protein CASRPGGETYEQYF.

The rearrangement joins TRBV29-1 to TRBJ2-3; TRBD1 aligns across 9 bases. Germline V CDR1 and CDR2: SQVTM, ANQGSEA. V was clipped by 5 bases and J by 3 bases; unmatched bases: 12. CDR3 length: 16 amino acids. The CDR3: CSVTHTGTGLTDTQYF. The CDR3 DNA follows: TGCAGCGTTACCCATACCGGGACAGGGTTGACAGATACGCAGTATTTT.

V is TRBV14 and J is TRBJ1-1, with D unclear. The CDR3 length is 15 residues. Looked up from germline, CDR1 is SGHDN and CDR2 is FVKESK. V was trimmed by 4 bases and J by 3 bases, leaving 15 bases between them. The CDR3 DNA reads as TGTGCCAGCAGCCGGGAGAGTTCGAAGGACACTGAAGCTTTCTTT. The encoded protein is CASSRESSKDTEAFF.

The chain is built from TRBV5-4 and TRBJ1-2, with 10 bases lining up with TRBD1. The CDR3 length is 15 residues. Germline V gene sequence: CDR1 SGHNT, CDR2 YYREEE (reference sequence). The ends lost 5 bases at V and 2 bases at J; junction bases unmatched: 6. The CDR3 here is CASSQRTGGNYGYTF. As DNA, the CDR3 is TGTGCCAGCAGTCAGAGGACAGGGGGGAACTATGGCTACACCTTC.

This chain links TRBV15 with TRBJ1-4, with no clear D. Trimming left V 3 bases short and J 0 bases short, with 5 bases between. Germline V gives CDR1 LNHNV, CDR2 YYDKDF (reference sequence). The CDR3 contains 14 residues. The CDR3: CATSRAATNEKLFF. CDR3 DNA sequence: TGTGCCACCAGCAGGGCAGCAACTAATGAAAAACTGTTTTTT.

The J gene is TRBJ1-5, the V gene TRBV6-2 or TRBV6-3; maybe TRBD1 (5 bases). The CDR3 covers 15 residues. Germline CDR1 is MNHEY and CDR2 is SVGEGT. The germline V and J ends were trimmed by 2 bases and 3 bases, with 11 bases remaining between them. CDR3 bases: TGTGCCAGCAGTTACGGGACGGACTACAATCAGCCCCAGCATTTT. It codes for CASSYGTDYNQPQHF.

V gene TRBV18 combines with J gene TRBJ2-7; D possibly corresponds to TRBD1 (5 bases). This CDR3 has 15 residues. Per germline, CDR1 KGHSH and CDR2 LQKENI. Trimming removed 6 bases from V and 0 bases from J, with 15 bases in between. CDR3 coding DNA: TGTGCCAGCTCCCCAAATAAGGGGTCCTCCTACGAGCAGTACTTC. Translated, it gives CASSPNKGSSYEQYF. The full variable domain, in which reference TRBV18 and TRBJ2-7 provide the parts outside the CDR3, is NAGVMQNPRHLVRRRGQEARLRCSPMKGHSHVYWYRQLPEEGLKFMVYLQKENIIDESGMPKERFSAEFPKEGPSILRIQQVVRGDSAAYFCASSPNKGSSYEQYFGPGTRLTVT.

This chain links TRBV15 with TRBJ2-7; TRBD1 aligns across 7 bases. From germline, CDR1 is LNHNV and CDR2 YYDKDF (reference sequence). Unmatched junction bases numbered 6, after V lost 6 bases and J lost 1 base. The CDR3 runs to 14 residues. This CDR3 reads CATSLDRESYEQYF. CDR3 bases: TGTGCCACCAGTCTCGACAGGGAGTCCTACGAGCAGTACTTC.

V gene TRBV21-1 combines with J gene TRBJ2-7; TRBD2, the table's D call, was not compared with the DNA. TRBV21-1 is noted as a pseudogene. This CDR3 comprises 16 residues. CDR3: CASSKGSRSPLDEQYF. CDR3 coding DNA: TGTGCCAGCAGCAAAGGGAGCCGGTCCCCGCTCGACGAGCAGTACTTC.

The chain joins TRBV5-1 to TRBJ1-2; TRBD1 agrees at 8 bases. The trim removed 0 bases at V and 4 bases at J, leaving 11 bases unmatched. Germline V CDR1 and CDR2: SGHRS, YFSETQ. The CDR3 loop spans 17 amino acids. The CDR3 DNA is TGCGCCAGCAGCTTGGCCTCGGGCAGGGGGCGCGTCTATGGCTACACCTTC. Translated: CASSLASGRGRVYGYTF. Based on the CDR3 plus reference TRBV5-1 and TRBJ1-2, the full variable domain is KAGVTQTPRYLIKTRGQQVTLSCSPISGHRSVSWYQQTPGQGLQFLFEYFSETQRNKGNFPGRFSGRQFSNSRSEMNVSTLELGDSALYLCASSLASGRGRVYGYTFGSGTRLTVV.

The chain is built from TRBV5-1 and TRBJ1-1; 7 bases match TRBD1. Trimming cost V 6 bases and J 1 base; bases outside gene matches: 9. CDR1 and CDR2 from the germline V gene are SGHRS and YFSETQ. This CDR3 spans 15 amino acids. The CDR3 region is CASTDPAGGNTEAFF. The CDR3 coding sequence is TGCGCCAGCACCGACCCGGCAGGGGGGAACACTGAAGCTTTCTTT.